These 4 T cell receptor beta chains were sequenced from one sample in a study of long-term antiretroviral therapy in people with HIV. The authors ran the immunoSEQ assay, v3.0, at survey level. Assay used: immunoSEQ multiplex PCR; TCRdb lists only in-frame clones, some missing. This table has some 5,000 clones, around four fifths appearing once. This specimen consisted of unsorted PBMCs, obtained 1.8 years before starting antiretroviral therapy. Receptor source: a man aged 40-49 years with HIV.

This clone was seen a few times. V gene TRBV11-2 combines with J gene TRBJ2-7; tentatively, D is TRBD1 (5 bases). This CDR3 region has 12 residues. Trimming took off 5 bases at V and 0 bases at J, with 5 bases between the two ends. The V gene's germline CDR1 is SGHAT and CDR2 FQNNGV. The CDR3 DNA sequence: TGTGCCAGCAGCGGGGCCTCCTACGAGCAGTACTTC. It translates to CASSGASYEQYF.

The genes are TRBV11-2 and TRBJ2-7; TRBD2 matches at 11 bases. The germline CDR1 and CDR2 sequences are SGHAT and FQNNGV. The CDR3 spans 16 residues. V lost 2 bases, J lost 2 bases, and 5 bases stayed unmatched. The CDR3 DNA is TGTGCCAGCAGCTTATCCATAGCGGGAGGGACCTACGAGCAGTACTTC. Its protein is CASSLSIAGGTYEQYF. The complete variable domain, with remaining parts taken from reference TRBV11-2 and TRBJ2-7, reads EAGVAQSPRYKIIEKRQSVAFWCNPISGHATLYWYQQILGQGPKLLIQFQNNGVVDDSQLPKDRFSAERLKGVDSTLKIQPAKLEDSAVYLCASSLSIAGGTYEQYFGPGTRLTVT.

This chain joins TRBV5-6 and TRBJ2-3, with 8 bases that match TRBD2. The CDR3 sequence is 15 residues long. The junction had 7 bases not matched to a gene; V was cut back by 2 bases and J by 5 bases. Germline CDR1 SGHDT, CDR2 YYEEEE. This chain's CDR3 is CASSLPGLGIDTQYF. In DNA, the CDR3 is TGTGCCAGCAGCTTACCGGGACTAGGGATAGATACGCAGTATTTT.

The chain recombines TRBV28 with TRBJ2-2, with D possibly matching TRBD2 (5 bases). CDR1 and CDR2 from the germline V gene are MDHEN and SYDVKM. This CDR3 contains 16 residues. Trimming removed 3 bases from V and 4 bases from J, with 15 bases in between. CDR3 bases: TGTGCCAGCAGTTTCATGAGCCTCGAGGGCACCGGGGAGCTGTTTTTT. Translating it yields CASSFMSLEGTGELFF.